This note documents a single T cell receptor (beta chain) sequence. This CDR3 comprises 13 residues. Looked up from germline, CDR1 is SGHTA and CDR2 is FQGNSA. Trimming shortened V by 5 bases and J by 4 bases, and 11 bases separated the two germline ends. The data derive from a study of blood T cell repertoires in COVID-19. On the study more broadly: Collection of acute and convalescent COVID-19 samples took place in the United States, Italy and Spain. PBMCs, B-cell-depleted T cells, or T cells were the source of the cDNA or gDNA that made up the material.

The assay was immunoSEQ multiplex PCR, and TCRdb's table has in-frame clones only and misses some. This sample has some 140,000 clones, with 84% found just once. Membership in each cohort depended on participant-reported clinical history. The sequenced sample was PBMCs or T cells enriched from blood (not recorded which). The sequence was collected from a man aged 35 to 55 with acute COVID-19. V gene TRBV7-2 combines with J gene TRBJ2-5; a weak D match, TRBD1 (5 bases). The CDR3 DNA is TGTGCCAGCAGCAAAAGGGGAAGAGAGACCCAGTACTTC. This encodes CASSKRGRETQYF.